The rows below give T cell receptor beta chains drawn from one sample of a study of beta chain features in type 1 diabetes. Sequencing used immunoSEQ multiplex PCR; TCRdb keeps in-frame clones, though not all of them. The sample consists of more than 300,000 clones, 10% to 15% of them appearing once. The sample taken for sequencing was naive CD4+ T cells from blood. These receptors all stem from a man between 18 and 29 years old in good health. CDR3s include the opening cysteine and the closing phenylalanine or tryptophan. Clone size, where shown, is once, few, many, or a class for clones that have expanded.

CASSSTGGSYEQYF,TRBV27,NA,TRBJ2-7
CASSFQGYNSPLHF,TRBV11-2,NA,TRBJ1-6
CASRLGQLYGYTF,TRBV28,NA,TRBJ1-2
CASSLGTGSVYNYGYTF,TRBV18,NA,TRBJ1-2
CASSQDRGGAGQPQHF,TRBV4-2,few,TRBJ1-5
CASSFGTEFNEQFF,TRBV5-1,NA,TRBJ2-1
CASSPQGRETQYF,TRBV6-6,few,TRBJ2-5
CASSPPQLGPRGLSANVLTF,TRBV5-8,NA,TRBJ2-6
CASTYGGTDTQYF,TRBV6-5,NA,TRBJ2-3
CASSGTSAIQETQYF,TRBV6-5,NA,TRBJ2-5
CASSIAEAGAREQYF,TRBV19,NA,TRBJ2-7
CASSFGTVAYEQYF,TRBV7-9,few,TRBJ2-7
CASDRDRAYNEQFF,TRBV7-2,few,TRBJ2-1
CASSHASRFTIYF,TRBV7-9,NA,TRBJ1-3
CAISDTASGGNEQFF,TRBV10-3,NA,TRBJ2-1
CASSVPGQGAIEQYF,TRBV28,NA,TRBJ2-7
CASSHLLAGLGADTQYF,TRBV16,NA,TRBJ2-3
CATVDRENYGYTF,TRBV10-3,NA,TRBJ1-2
CASSLVRVPTFF,TRBV7-2,NA,TRBJ1-1
CASSPAGTVPTEAFF,TRBV11-3,few,TRBJ1-1
CASRGGSYEQYF,TRBV28,few,TRBJ2-7
CSAAGGDSQYF,TRBV20-1,few,TRBJ2-5
CASRPQGGGNTIYF,TRBV4-3,NA,TRBJ1-3
CAISEMAGFEAFF,TRBV10-3,NA,TRBJ1-1
CASSLGGPYNEQFF,TRBV7-7,NA,TRBJ2-1
CASSGGQHTGELFF,TRBV18,once,TRBJ2-2
CASSYSRSPRGYEQYF,TRBV6-5,NA,TRBJ2-7
CASSLSGGKAETQYF,TRBV9,NA,TRBJ2-5
CASSSPGGRSGNTIYF,TRBV9,NA,TRBJ1-3
CASSSSRGQGYTF,TRBV18,few,TRBJ1-2
CSARTGRSETQYF,TRBV29-1,few,TRBJ2-5
CAWSPTLLTEAFF,TRBV30,few,TRBJ1-1
CASSQQLAGGRDTQYF,TRBV11-2,NA,TRBJ2-3
CASSKEAGLSYEQYF,TRBV7-3,NA,TRBJ2-7
CASSSLTGTPLHF,TRBV14,few,TRBJ1-6
CASSLFIRQGGQPQHF,TRBV7-8,NA,TRBJ1-5
CASRTTRMGPQHF,TRBV28,few,TRBJ1-5
CSARSFPGQGNPYEQYF,TRBV29-1,NA,NA